These T cell receptor beta chains were read from a single sample in a study of blood T cells in healthy people across ages. One entry per CDR3 protein, called by TCRdb with MiXCR from the 5' RACE reads. This sample has about 1.1 million distinct CDR3 sequences, with 35% to 45% found just once. Source material: blood. Source of these receptors: a young man in good health. Each CDR3 is given with its conserved first and last residue. Fields, in order: CDR3 length, J gene, V gene, CDR3 protein.

cdr3_length: 13; j_call: TRBJ1-2; v_call: TRBV18; cdr3_aa: CASSSGIFYGYTF
cdr3_length: 15; j_call: TRBJ2-2; v_call: TRBV7-2; cdr3_aa: CASSPTGEWYGELFF
cdr3_length: 14; j_call: TRBJ1-1; v_call: TRBV3-1; cdr3_aa: CASSLFDKNTEAFF
cdr3_length: 11; j_call: TRBJ2-7; v_call: TRBV2; cdr3_aa: CASASYNEQYF
cdr3_length: 18; j_call: TRBJ1-6; v_call: TRBV4-3; cdr3_aa: CASSQGVPGQGQRSPLHF
cdr3_length: 16; j_call: TRBJ1-1; v_call: TRBV6-2/TRBV6-3; cdr3_aa: CASIQPKRRVHTEAFF
cdr3_length: 17; j_call: TRBJ2-3; v_call: TRBV6-6; cdr3_aa: CASRPLKQGADTDTQYF
cdr3_length: 10; j_call: TRBJ1-5; v_call: TRBV6-6; cdr3_aa: CASSTRPQHF
cdr3_length: 18; j_call: TRBJ1-1; v_call: TRBV3-1; cdr3_aa: CASSPWDRKPLMNTEAFF
cdr3_length: 16; j_call: TRBJ1-4; v_call: TRBV7-2; cdr3_aa: CASSLAGALDYEKLFF
cdr3_length: 16; j_call: TRBJ2-2; v_call: TRBV12-3/TRBV12-4; cdr3_aa: CASRNSRSMNTGELFF
cdr3_length: 13; j_call: TRBJ1-1; v_call: TRBV9; cdr3_aa: CASSSQAHTEAFF
cdr3_length: 16; j_call: TRBJ2-7; v_call: TRBV6-2/TRBV6-3; cdr3_aa: CASSFPGTETSYEQYF
cdr3_length: 14; j_call: TRBJ1-2; v_call: TRBV7-2; cdr3_aa: CASSRDRGGYGYTF
cdr3_length: 15; j_call: TRBJ1-2; v_call: TRBV12-3/TRBV12-4; cdr3_aa: CASSLSGGRAYGYTF
cdr3_length: 18; j_call: TRBJ1-5; v_call: TRBV4-1; cdr3_aa: CASSQVPQTVSGNQPQHF
cdr3_length: 14; j_call: TRBJ1-1; v_call: TRBV6-6; cdr3_aa: CASCYSPRDTEAFF
cdr3_length: 15; j_call: TRBJ1-2; v_call: TRBV6-2/TRBV6-3; cdr3_aa: CASSYSTGWSYGCTF
cdr3_length: 13; j_call: TRBJ1-5; v_call: TRBV4-1; cdr3_aa: CASSLYTNQPQHF
cdr3_length: 13; j_call: TRBJ1-1; v_call: TRBV7-9; cdr3_aa: CASSPTRNTEAFF
cdr3_length: 16; j_call: TRBJ2-3; v_call: TRBV28; cdr3_aa: CASSPWTASSTDTQYF
cdr3_length: 15; j_call: TRBJ2-2; v_call: TRBV7-9; cdr3_aa: CASSLNGQGTGELFF
cdr3_length: 15; j_call: TRBJ1-2; v_call: TRBV12-3/TRBV12-4; cdr3_aa: CASSLGPRGPYGYTF
cdr3_length: 14; j_call: TRBJ1-1; v_call: TRBV12-3/TRBV12-4; cdr3_aa: CASSQTGRGTEAFF
cdr3_length: 12; j_call: TRBJ1-5; v_call: TRBV7-2; cdr3_aa: CAMGDGNQPQHF
cdr3_length: 15; j_call: TRBJ2-6; v_call: TRBV6-5; cdr3_aa: CASSYSRSGANVLTF
cdr3_length: 12; j_call: TRBJ1-4; v_call: TRBV10-3; cdr3_aa: CAISETNEKLFF
cdr3_length: 14; j_call: TRBJ2-1; v_call: TRBV2; cdr3_aa: CASSESRKYNEQFF
cdr3_length: 14; j_call: TRBJ2-3; v_call: TRBV27; cdr3_aa: CASSRYRDTDTQYF
cdr3_length: 12; j_call: TRBJ1-2; v_call: TRBV20-1; cdr3_aa: CSASSGVFGYTF
cdr3_length: 12; j_call: TRBJ2-7; v_call: TRBV30; cdr3_aa: CAWSATGYEQYF
cdr3_length: 13; j_call: TRBJ1-5; v_call: TRBV29-1; cdr3_aa: CSVGWSADQPQHF
cdr3_length: 14; j_call: TRBJ2-7; v_call: TRBV20-1; cdr3_aa: CSARSGQIAYEQYF
cdr3_length: 15; j_call: -; v_call: TRBV7-2; cdr3_aa: CASSSGTILYNEQYF
cdr3_length: 17; j_call: TRBJ2-1; v_call: TRBV7-2; cdr3_aa: CASSLVGTEDSYNEQFF
cdr3_length: 18; j_call: TRBJ1-2; v_call: TRBV7-6; cdr3_aa: CASSLLAGRSTANYGYTF
cdr3_length: 14; j_call: TRBJ1-4; v_call: TRBV9; cdr3_aa: CASSKTGTNEKLFF
cdr3_length: 13; j_call: TRBJ2-7; v_call: TRBV7-9; cdr3_aa: CASSLPLTYEQYF
cdr3_length: 11; j_call: TRBJ1-2; v_call: TRBV19; cdr3_aa: CASSGQDGYIF
cdr3_length: 15; j_call: -; v_call: TRBV12-3/TRBV12-4; cdr3_aa: CASSLVAGGDNEQYF
cdr3_length: 16; j_call: TRBJ1-1; v_call: TRBV4-3; cdr3_aa: CASSRSGELMNTEAFF
cdr3_length: 16; j_call: TRBJ2-3; v_call: TRBV6-1; cdr3_aa: CASNPLGGPSTDTQYF
cdr3_length: 10; j_call: TRBJ1-1; v_call: TRBV29-1; cdr3_aa: CSVRGTEAFF
cdr3_length: 16; j_call: TRBJ1-1; v_call: TRBV6-2/TRBV6-3; cdr3_aa: CASSYAGTGVGTEAFF
cdr3_length: 13; j_call: TRBJ1-4; v_call: TRBV29-1; cdr3_aa: CSVGAEGNEKLFF
cdr3_length: 14; j_call: TRBJ1-4; v_call: TRBV20-1; cdr3_aa: CSASRGGWNEKLFF
cdr3_length: 15; j_call: TRBJ2-3; v_call: TRBV6-5; cdr3_aa: CASSTTRSPTDTQYF
cdr3_length: 15; j_call: TRBJ2-3; v_call: TRBV7-3; cdr3_aa: CASSLIRVGTDTQYF